This TCR beta chain emerged from a study of blood T cell repertoires in COVID-19. Study-wide context: Sites across the United States, Italy and Spain contributed samples from acute and convalescent COVID-19. Sources were T cells, B-cell-depleted T cells, or PBMCs; the material itself was cDNA or gDNA.

In the source study's methods: It was from reference gene primer amplification that nucleated cell counts were estimated. Sequenced by immunoSEQ multiplex PCR; TCRdb stores in-frame clones only, minus some. For V, J and clone size, that table is used; D and trimming come from the DNA. Seen here are 170,000 or so clones, about 87% observed once, and the top ten hold approximately 0.93%. J gave up 5 bases and V 3 bases, and 6 bases lay outside the gene matches. Looked up from germline, CDR1 is KGHDR and CDR2 is SFDVKD. This CDR3 region has 15 residues. V gene TRBV24-1 combines with J gene TRBJ1-2; TRBD1 aligns across 9 bases. This receptor was identified in a woman younger than 30 who had recovered from COVID-19. The sample taken for sequencing was peripheral blood. The CDR3 is CATSDPGQGLYGYTF. CDR3 bases: TGTGCCACCAGTGATCCGGGACAGGGACTTTATGGCTACACCTTC.